These T cell receptor beta chains were read from a single sample in a study of regulatory T cells in long-lasting Graves disease. TCRdb redid the calling of the multiplex PCR reads with MiXCR, one entry per CDR3 protein. The table records approximately 400,000 distinct CDR3 sequences, about a fifth of them present only once. The input for sequencing was peripheral blood mononuclear cells (PBMCs), taken when the disease was refractory, from a patient treated with antithyroid drugs. The receptors shown here come from a female donor with Graves disease. Both conserved end residues are part of each CDR3. The D gene is left open where the match is weak. Part of the rows lack a size; the others show once, few, many or a class for expanded clones.

CDR3 DNA	CDR3 protein	D gene	clone size	V gene	J gene
TGTGCCAGCAGACCCTCACAGGGGCGGAATTCACCCCTCCACTTT	CASRPSQGRNSPLHF	TRBD1	many	TRBV28	TRBJ1-6
TGTGCCAGCAGACCCGAGACCACGTGGGAGCAGTACTTC	CASRPETTWEQYF	-	many	TRBV12-3/TRBV12-4	TRBJ2-7
TGTGCCAGCAGTTCCTTGCACACTTTAATACAATATGGCTACACCTTC	CASSSLHTLIQYGYTF	-	-	TRBV6-9	TRBJ1-2
TGTGCCAGCAGCGTAGATGGTGGGTATCAGCCCCAGCATTTT	CASSVDGGYQPQHF	-	few	TRBV9	TRBJ1-5
TGTGCCAGCAGCTTAGAAGGGACAGGGGGCGAGCAGTACTTC	CASSLEGTGGEQYF	TRBD1	-	TRBV13	TRBJ2-7
TGTGCCAGCAGTCCACTCAGCGGGTCCTCCTACGAGCAGTACTTC	CASSPLSGSSYEQYF	-	many	TRBV7-2	TRBJ2-7
TGCGCCAGCAGCCAAGTGGGGGGAGGGAATTCACCCCTCCACTTT	CASSQVGGGNSPLHF	-	few	TRBV4-1	TRBJ1-6
TGTGCCAGCCATATAGCGGGAGATTCAGATACGCAGTATTTT	CASHIAGDSDTQYF	TRBD2	-	TRBV11-2	TRBJ2-3
TGTGCCAGCACCATGCAGGGCTTAGCTTTCTTT	CASTMQGLAFF	-	-	TRBV28	TRBJ1-1
TGCAGTGCTAGAGAGACCGGGACAGGGGTCAATTCACCCCTCCACTTT	CSARETGTGVNSPLHF	TRBD1	-	TRBV20-1	TRBJ1-6
TGTGCCAGCAGTGTTGCAGGGGAGGATTACGAGCAGTACTTC	CASSVAGEDYEQYF	-	many	TRBV12-3/TRBV12-4	TRBJ2-7
TGCAGTGCTAGCCGCAGTAATAACAATCAGCCCCAGCATTTT	CSASRSNNNQPQHF	-	many	TRBV20-1	TRBJ1-5
TGTGCCAGCAGCTTAGGTCGAGCTCGGGAGCAGTACTTC	CASSLGRAREQYF	-	once	TRBV7-8	TRBJ2-7
TGCGCCAGCAGCTTGGCCCGGAGCTCCTACGAGCAGTACTTC	CASSLARSSYEQYF	-	many	TRBV5-1	TRBJ2-7
TGTGCCAGCTCCGAAGGGTACTCCTATAATTCACCCCTCCACTTT	CASSEGYSYNSPLHF	-	many	TRBV28	TRBJ1-6
TGCAGTGCTAGAGGCGGGAGTAGCAATCAGCCCCAGCATTTT	CSARGGSSNQPQHF	-	-	TRBV20-1	TRBJ1-5
TGTGCCAGCCATACTAGCGGTTACACCGGGGAGCTGTTTTTT	CASHTSGYTGELFF	TRBD2	many	TRBV6-2/TRBV6-3	TRBJ2-2
TGTGCCAGCAGCTCCGCGTCAGCCCTACAAGAGACCCAGTACTTC	CASSSASALQETQYF	-	few	TRBV7-9	TRBJ2-5
TGTGCCAGCAGTCTTAGTGCGGGCCTAAGCTCCTACGAGCAGTACTTC	CASSLSAGLSSYEQYF	-	few	TRBV7-9	TRBJ2-7
TGCAGTGCCCGGGACAGTTACTACGAGCAGTACTTC	CSARDSYYEQYF	TRBD1	few	TRBV20-1	TRBJ2-7
TGTGCCAGCAGTTTTAGTAGCGGGACCCAGCGGGAGCAGTACTTC	CASSFSSGTQREQYF	TRBD2	many	TRBV11-2	TRBJ2-7
TGTGCCAGCAGCCCTAGGACGGATAAACAAGAGACCCAGTACTTC	CASSPRTDKQETQYF	-	-	TRBV7-9	TRBJ2-5
TGTGCCAGCAGACCCGATCCGGGACAGGGTCCATACGAGCAGTACTTC	CASRPDPGQGPYEQYF	TRBD1	-	TRBV25-1	TRBJ2-7
TGTGCCAGCAGCCCCTCAGGACTGGTGAACACCGGGGAGCTGTTTTTT	CASSPSGLVNTGELFF	-	-	TRBV7-2	TRBJ2-2
TGTGCCATCCTGGCGCGGACCGGGGCCGACTATGGCTACACCTTC	CAILARTGADYGYTF	-	-	TRBV10-3	TRBJ1-2
TGTGCCTCTGTGGGGGGGGCCTACGAGCAGTACTTC	CASVGGAYEQYF	TRBD2	-	TRBV10-3	TRBJ2-7
TGCAGCGTTGAGGACGGACTCCAAGAGACCCAGTACTTC	CSVEDGLQETQYF	-	-	TRBV29-1	TRBJ2-5
TGTGCCAGCAGCGAAACCCTAGGTGACCAGTACTTC	CASSETLGDQYF	-	many	TRBV13	TRBJ2-5
TGTGCCAGCAGCTTAGGAGACGTAGGGCCCCAGCATTTT	CASSLGDVGPQHF	-	many	TRBV7-9	TRBJ1-5
TGCAGTGCCGCCAAAAGAATAGCGGGAGTGGCAGAGACCCAGTACTTC	CSAAKRIAGVAETQYF	TRBD2	-	TRBV20-1	TRBJ2-5
TGTGCCAGCAGTGAAGCCCCACCTTGGGAGAACACTGAAGCTTTCTTT	CASSEAPPWENTEAFF	-	many	TRBV2	TRBJ1-1
TGCAGTGCTACGACCGGTGAAGCTTTCTTT	CSATTGEAFF	-	many	TRBV20-1	TRBJ1-1
TGTGCCAGCAGTTACGGGGACACCAGCTATGGCTACACCTTC	CASSYGDTSYGYTF	-	many	TRBV28	TRBJ1-2
TGTGCCAGCTCACCGGGACTAGCGGGTTTCAATGAGCAGTTCTTC	CASSPGLAGFNEQFF	TRBD2	-	TRBV18	TRBJ2-1
TGTGCCAGCAGCAGGACAGGCACTATCGAAAAACTGTTTTTT	CASSRTGTIEKLFF	TRBD1	once	TRBV28	TRBJ1-4
TGTGCCAGCAGTTGGACTCGACAGGCCTACGAGCAGTACTTC	CASSWTRQAYEQYF	-	few	TRBV27	TRBJ2-7
TGTGCCGGCAGGGTAGACTCTGGAAACACCATATATTTT	CAGRVDSGNTIYF	-	few	TRBV12-3/TRBV12-4	TRBJ1-3
TGTGCCAGCAGTACAACTTCGGGACAGGGTGCCTACGAGCAGTACTTC	CASSTTSGQGAYEQYF	TRBD1	few	TRBV28	TRBJ2-7
TGTGCCAGCAGTTACTCAATCAGGCGGTTTAACACCGGGGAGCTGTTTTTT	CASSYSIRRFNTGELFF	-	-	TRBV6-9	TRBJ2-2
TGCAGTGCTAGAGGGGCCCAGGGATTAAATGAAAAACTGTTTTTT	CSARGAQGLNEKLFF	-	-	TRBV20-1	TRBJ1-4
TGCGCCAGCCGTGACCCAACGGGGACAGACTGTGGCTACACCTTC	CASRDPTGTDCGYTF	TRBD1	few	TRBV10-2	TRBJ1-2
TGTGCCAGCAGCACCGACGAGAAGGAGACCCAGTACTTC	CASSTDEKETQYF	-	many	TRBV6-1	TRBJ2-5
TGTGCCAGCAGCTTAGTGGCATCGGCGAACACTGAAGCTTTCTTT	CASSLVASANTEAFF	-	-	TRBV7-2	TRBJ1-1
TGTGCCTGGAGTTCTGGAGCCTACGAGCAGTACTTC	CAWSSGAYEQYF	-	many	TRBV30	TRBJ2-7
TGCAGTGCTAGAGATAGGACAGGGATACACTACGAGCAGTACTTC	CSARDRTGIHYEQYF	TRBD1	-	TRBV20-1	TRBJ2-7
TGTGCTAGTGCCACGACAGGGATAGGAAATGAGCAGTTCTTC	CASATTGIGNEQFF	TRBD1	-	TRBV12-5	TRBJ2-1
TGTGCCAGTAGTACGACCGGCTATGGCTACACCTTC	CASSTTGYGYTF	-	-	TRBV19	TRBJ1-2
TGTGCCAGCAGTCTTAGAGGACAGGGAGGTGAGACCCAGTACTTC	CASSLRGQGGETQYF	TRBD1	many	TRBV27	TRBJ2-5
TGTGCCAGCAGCGCTTACCCAGGGGCGTGGGACTTCTACACAGATACGCAGTATTTT	CASSAYPGAWDFYTDTQYF	-	-	TRBV9	TRBJ2-3
TGTGCCAGCAGTTTAACTAGCGGGAGGTACAATGAGCAGTTCTTC	CASSLTSGRYNEQFF	TRBD2	few	TRBV12-3/TRBV12-4	TRBJ2-1
TGTGCCAGCAGCTTGTCCGGGACGGCGAGTTCTATTGGCTACACCTTC	CASSLSGTASSIGYTF	-	many	TRBV7-2	TRBJ1-2
TGTGCCACCAGCCCCGGGGGCGCGAACACTGAAGCTTTCTTT	CATSPGGANTEAFF	-	many	TRBV15	TRBJ1-1
TGTGCCGGCAGCAGTACTGGACAGGGGGTAGGCGAGCAGTACTTC	CAGSSTGQGVGEQYF	TRBD1	-	TRBV28	TRBJ2-7
TGTGCCAGCAGCCAGAGACGGGCAGGGGAAAACTTTATGGGCGAGCAGTTCTTC	CASSQRRAGENFMGEQFF	-	-	TRBV11-2	TRBJ2-1
TGTGCCAGCACCAACCGGGACAGTCCCCAAGACAACTATGGCTACACCTTC	CASTNRDSPQDNYGYTF	TRBD1	-	TRBV7-6	TRBJ1-2
TGTGCCAGCAGCTCTAGTGGGTGGGGCACTGAAGCTTTCTTT	CASSSSGWGTEAFF	-	many	TRBV7-2	TRBJ1-1
TGTGCCAGCAGTGGAGTTAGCAATCAGCCCCAGCATTTT	CASSGVSNQPQHF	-	many	TRBV6-1	TRBJ1-5